The 17 T cell receptor beta chains below were found in one sample sequenced in a study of OX40 agonist ivuxolimab in advanced cancers. The table came from immunoSEQ multiplex PCR; TCRdb's copy has only in-frame clones and leaves some out. The sample yields 73,000 or so clones, around 86% seen once. Sample: CD4+ or CD8+ T cells sorted from blood, taken in a trial of the OX40 agonist ivuxolimab. The receptors derive from an adult with an advanced solid tumor such as melanoma, head and neck, liver or kidney cancer.

The chain's CDR3 is CASSAGALMNTEAFF. The DNA of the CDR3 is TGTGCCAGCAGTGCCGGGGCCCTTATGAACACTGAAGCTTTCTTT. The chain carries TRBV28 and TRBJ1-1, with D possibly matching TRBD1 (5 bases). The CDR3 totals 15 residues. Germline CDR1 reads MDHEN; CDR2 reads SYDVKM. The V and J ends lost 5 bases and 0 bases respectively, with 13 bases between them. The whole variable domain, remainder taken from reference TRBV28 and TRBJ1-1, is DVKVTQSSRYLVKRTGEKVFLECVQDMDHENMFWYRQDPGLGLRLIYFSYDVKMKEKGDIPEGYSVSREKKERFSLILESASTNQTSMYLCASSAGALMNTEAFFGQGTRLTVV.

This chain links TRBV6-5 with TRBJ1-1; no firm D call. The V and J ends lost 2 bases and 0 bases respectively, with 10 bases between them. CDR1 and CDR2 (germline): MNHEY, SVGAGI. The CDR3 is made up of 15 amino acids. DNA for the CDR3: TGTGCCAGCAGTTACAAGGGTATGGTGAACACTGAAGCTTTCTTT. Protein sequence: CASSYKGMVNTEAFF.

This clone was seen just once. DNA of the CDR3: TGTGCCAGCAGTCCGGGCTGGGGTTTACCCCAGCATTTT. It is translated as CASSPGWGLPQHF. The chain has TRBV2 and TRBJ1-5; D gene ambiguous. CDR1 and CDR2 (germline): SNHLY, FYNNEI. The CDR3 loop spans 13 amino acids. Trimming took 5 bases from V and 10 from J, leaving 15 bases between them.

The chain has TRBV7-2 and TRBJ1-2, with D maybe TRBD1 (5 bases). This CDR3 contains 15 residues. The germline V and J ends were trimmed by 5 bases and 0 bases, with 13 bases remaining between them. Germline V CDR1 and CDR2: SGHTA, FQGNSA. CDR3 amino acids: CASSPDREANYGYTF. For the CDR3, the DNA is TGTGCCAGCAGCCCAGACAGAGAAGCTAACTATGGCTACACCTTC. The whole variable domain, remainder taken from reference TRBV7-2 and TRBJ1-2, is GAGVSQSPSNKVTEKGKDVELRCDPISGHTALYWYRQSLGQGLEFLIYFQGNSAPDKSGLPSDRFSAERTGGSVSTLTIQRTQQEDSAVYLCASSPDREANYGYTFGSGTRLTVV.

The genes are TRBV6-5 and TRBJ1-5; maybe TRBD1 (5 bases). This CDR3 spans 13 amino acids. The germline CDR1 and CDR2 sequences are MNHEY and SVGAGI. V was trimmed by 5 bases and J by 9 bases, leaving 14 bases between them. The CDR3 coding sequence is TGTGCCAGCAGTACCCAATATGGGGGGCCCCAGCATTTT. Amino acid sequence: CASSTQYGGPQHF.

The genes are TRBV6-1 and TRBJ2-5; 10 bases match TRBD1. Per the germline V gene, CDR1 is MNHNS and CDR2 is SASEGT. The V segment lost 2 bases and the J segment 5 bases; nucleotides outside the gene matches: 5. The CDR3 runs 15 residues. CDR3 residues: CASSERDRGSETQYF. CDR3 DNA: TGTGCCAGCAGTGAAAGGGACAGGGGATCGGAGACCCAGTACTTC.

Notes on this clone: A read error may account for a junction end that differs from germline. The rearrangement uses TRBV9 and TRBJ1-3; D may be TRBD1 (6 bases). CDR3 length: 14 residues. Per germline, CDR1 SGDLS and CDR2 YYNGEE. CDR3 DNA: TGTGCCAGCAGCGCACAGGGAGGTGGATACACCATATATTTT. It is translated as CASSAQGGGYTIYF.

This clone was counted a few times. The chain couples TRBV18 to TRBJ1-2; D call uncertain. Between the trimmed V and J ends, which lost 3 bases and 6 bases, there was a span of 17 bases. Germline-derived CDR1 and CDR2 are KGHSH and LQKENI. There are 15 residues in the CDR3. The DNA for the CDR3 is TGTGCCAGCTCACCTTGGAACGGGGAGCCAAATGGCTACACCTTC. It specifies CASSPWNGEPNGYTF.

The gene calls are TRBV7-8 and TRBJ2-7; D gene unclear. The CDR3 has 17 residues. The germline CDR1 and CDR2 sequences are SGHVS and FQNEAQ. Trimming shortened V by 0 bases and J by 6 bases, and 21 bases separated the two germline ends. The CDR3 region is CASSLAKGATYLGEQYF. The CDR3 DNA reads as TGTGCCAGCAGCTTAGCCAAGGGCGCCACTTACCTAGGCGAGCAGTACTTC.

The chain recombines TRBV27 with TRBJ1-5; TRBD1 might be the D (6 bases). V was cut by 3 bases and J by 3 bases, with 9 bases left in between. This CDR3 has 14 amino acids. Germline loops: CDR1 MNHEY, CDR2 SMNVEV (reference sequence). This chain's CDR3 is CASSFRGFNQPQHF. CDR3 coding DNA: TGTGCCAGCAGTTTTAGGGGGTTCAATCAGCCCCAGCATTTT.

CDR3: CAWREDKNTEAFF. For the CDR3, the DNA is TGTGCCTGGAGGGAGGACAAGAACACTGAAGCTTTCTTT. The chain links TRBV30 to TRBJ1-1; D might be TRBD1 (5 bases). Germline V CDR1 and CDR2: GTSNPN, SVGIG (reference sequence). Trimming left V 3 bases short and J 1 base short, with 9 bases between. The CDR3 has 13 amino acids.

In this sample, this clone turned up once. This chain connects TRBV5-6 to TRBJ2-1; 7 nucleotides match TRBD2. The germline V gene encodes CDR1 SGHDT and CDR2 YYEEEE. The CDR3 length is 18 residues. The trim removed 3 bases at V and 4 bases at J, leaving 16 bases unmatched. In DNA form, the CDR3 reads TGTGCCAGCAGCTCAAAAATTTCACTAGCGACGAATTACAATGAGCAGTTCTTC. This sequence encodes CASSSKISLATNYNEQFF.

The V and J genes are TRBV14 and TRBJ2-5; 9 bases align to TRBD2. This CDR3 region has 18 residues. The germline gives CDR1 SGHDN, CDR2 FVKESK. The trim removed 4 bases at V and 4 bases at J, leaving 16 bases unmatched. The CDR3 nucleotides are TGTGCCAGCAGCCGGGGACTAGCAGGGGGAAGATTTGGAGAGACCCAGTACTTC. Its protein is CASSRGLAGGRFGETQYF.

This clone was detected once. The rearrangement uses TRBV6-1 and TRBJ2-1, with D unclear. This CDR3 region has 13 residues. Looked up from germline, CDR1 is MNHNS and CDR2 is SASEGT. Trimming left V 2 bases short and J 10 bases short, with 12 bases between. CDR3 residues: CASSERMGAEQFF. As DNA, the CDR3 is TGTGCCAGCAGTGAAAGGATGGGCGCCGAGCAGTTCTTC.

The J gene is TRBJ2-3, the V gene TRBV28, with D unclear. V gave up 5 bases and J gave up 1 base, with 4 bases separating them. The CDR3 length is 12 residues. Germline V gives CDR1 MDHEN, CDR2 SYDVKM. The CDR3 protein is CASSTRTDTQYF. The CDR3 coding sequence is TGTGCCAGCAGTACCCGCACAGATACGCAGTATTTT.

The chain has TRBV5-1 and TRBJ2-3; 9 bases agree with TRBD2. After removal of 0 bases from V and 2 bases from J, the junction contained 4 bases not matched to a gene. The CDR3 is 16 residues long. CDR1 and CDR2 from the germline V gene are SGHRS and YFSETQ. CDR3: CASSLVAGAYTDTQYF. In DNA form, the CDR3 reads TGCGCCAGCAGCTTGGTAGCGGGGGCCTACACAGATACGCAGTATTTT.

V is TRBV30 and J is TRBJ2-7, with D possibly TRBD1 on 6 matching bases. V dropped 3 bases and J dropped 1 base, with 13 bases sitting between them. Germline assignment: CDR1 GTSNPN and CDR2 SVGIG (reference sequence). The CDR3 runs to 14 residues. As DNA, the CDR3 is TGTGCCTGGAGAGGCAGGGGCCTATCCTACGAGCAGTACTTC. This sequence encodes CAWRGRGLSYEQYF.